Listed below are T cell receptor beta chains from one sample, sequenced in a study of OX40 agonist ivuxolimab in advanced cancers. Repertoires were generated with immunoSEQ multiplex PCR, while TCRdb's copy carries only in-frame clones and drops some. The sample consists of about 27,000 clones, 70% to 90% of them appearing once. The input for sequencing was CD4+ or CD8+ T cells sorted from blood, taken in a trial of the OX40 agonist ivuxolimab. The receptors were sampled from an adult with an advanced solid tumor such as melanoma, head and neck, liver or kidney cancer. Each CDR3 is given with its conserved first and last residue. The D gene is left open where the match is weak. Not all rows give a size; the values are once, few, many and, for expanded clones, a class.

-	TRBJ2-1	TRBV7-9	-	CASSLESGEQFF	TGTGCCAGCAGCTTAGAGTCGGGGGAGCAGTTCTTC
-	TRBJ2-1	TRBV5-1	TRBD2	CASSLNGGVFDEQFF	TGCGCCAGCAGCTTGAATGGGGGGGTCTTTGATGAGCAGTTCTTC
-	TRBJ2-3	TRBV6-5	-	CASSYNSHRVTDTQYF	TGTGCCAGCAGTTACAATAGTCACAGGGTCACAGATACGCAGTATTTT
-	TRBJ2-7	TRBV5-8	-	CASSLAPSSYEQYF	TGTGCCAGCAGCTTGGCCCCGAGCTCCTACGAGCAGTACTTC
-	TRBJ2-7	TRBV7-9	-	CASSFVSGRTYEQYF	TGTGCCAGCAGCTTTGTCTCGGGCAGAACCTACGAGCAGTACTTC
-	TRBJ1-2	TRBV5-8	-	CASSFGSGYTF	TGTGCCAGCAGCTTCGGAAGCGGCTACACCTTC
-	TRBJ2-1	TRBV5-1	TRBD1	CASSFPPGQGQNEQFF	TGCGCCAGCAGCTTCCCACCGGGACAGGGTCAAAATGAGCAGTTCTTC
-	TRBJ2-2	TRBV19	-	CASSWTAGELFF	TGTGCCAGTAGTTGGACGGCCGGGGAGCTGTTTTTT
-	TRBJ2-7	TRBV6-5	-	CASSIEGYEQYF	TGTGCCAGCAGTATTGAGGGATACGAGCAGTACTTC
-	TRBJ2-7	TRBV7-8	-	CASRDGVAYEQYF	TGTGCCAGTCGGGACGGTGTAGCCTACGAGCAGTACTTC
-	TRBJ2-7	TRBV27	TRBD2	CASSWTSKAYEQYF	TGTGCCAGCAGTTGGACTAGCAAAGCCTACGAGCAGTACTTC
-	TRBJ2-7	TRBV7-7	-	CASSLGDNYEQYF	TGTGCTAGCAGCTTAGGGGACAACTACGAGCAGTACTTC
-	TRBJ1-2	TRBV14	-	CASSQFPLGDLEGYTF	TGTGCCAGCAGCCAATTCCCCCTGGGCGACCTTGAGGGCTACACCTTC
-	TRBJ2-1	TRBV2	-	CASSVSKGLRYNEQFF	TGTGCCAGCAGTGTTTCGAAAGGTCTTCGATACAATGAGCAGTTCTTC
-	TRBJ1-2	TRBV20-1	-	CSARVGYGYTF	TGCAGTGCTAGAGTTGGCTATGGCTACACCTTC
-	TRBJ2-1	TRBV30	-	CAFSGGYGGEQFF	TGTGCCTTCTCCGGCGGCTACGGGGGTGAGCAGTTCTTC
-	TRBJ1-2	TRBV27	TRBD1	CASSFIGQENYGYTF	TGTGCCAGCAGTTTTATCGGACAGGAAAACTATGGCTACACCTTC
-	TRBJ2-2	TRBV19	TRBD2	CASSGLAGDPGELFF	TGTGCCAGTAGTGGGTTAGCGGGAGATCCGGGGGAGCTGTTTTTT
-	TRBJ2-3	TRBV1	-	CTSSPTRREGTDTQYF	TGCACCAGCAGCCCGACTAGGCGGGAGGGCACAGATACGCAGTATTTT
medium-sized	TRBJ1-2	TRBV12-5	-	CASGPGPTFNGYTF	TGTGCTAGTGGTCCCGGGCCGACTTTTAATGGCTACACCTTC
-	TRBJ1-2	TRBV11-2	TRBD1	CASSLGQGNYGYTF	TGTGCCAGCAGCTTAGGACAGGGGAACTATGGCTACACCTTC
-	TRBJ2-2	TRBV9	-	CASSVADRSAGELFF	TGTGCCAGCAGCGTAGCAGACAGGTCCGCCGGGGAGCTGTTTTTT
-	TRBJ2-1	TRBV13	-	CASSSRGLREQFF	TGTGCCAGCAGCTCCCGGGGGTTGAGGGAGCAGTTCTTC
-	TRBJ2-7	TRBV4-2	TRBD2	CASSHQTSGNYEQYF	TGTGCCAGCAGCCACCAGACTAGCGGAAACTACGAGCAGTACTTC
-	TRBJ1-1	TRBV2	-	CASSQSSIGYPEAFF	TGTGCCAGCAGTCAGAGTTCGATAGGGTATCCCGAAGCTTTCTTT
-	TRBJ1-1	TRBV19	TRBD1	CASSIWDRGNTEAFF	TGTGCCAGTAGTATCTGGGACAGGGGGAACACTGAAGCTTTCTTT
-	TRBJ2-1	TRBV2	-	CAILGEVSNEQFF	TGTGCCATCTTGGGGGAGGTCAGCAATGAGCAGTTCTTC
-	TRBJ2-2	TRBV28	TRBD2	CASSDRDYYTGELFF	TGTGCCAGCAGCGATCGGGACTACTACACCGGGGAGCTGTTTTTT
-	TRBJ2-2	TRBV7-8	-	CASSLDRVDSKAGELFF	TGTGCCAGCAGCTTAGACAGGGTCGATTCGAAGGCCGGGGAGCTGTTTTTT
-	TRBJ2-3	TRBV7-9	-	CASSRRDLVADTQYF	TGTGCCAGCAGCCGCCGGGACTTAGTCGCAGATACGCAGTATTTT
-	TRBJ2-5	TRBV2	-	CASSEVRAPFQETQYF	TGTGCCAGCAGTGAAGTCAGGGCACCCTTTCAAGAGACCCAGTACTTC
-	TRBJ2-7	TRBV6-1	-	CASSPLSDTAYEQYF	TGTGCCAGCAGTCCGCTCTCGGACACGGCCTACGAGCAGTACTTC
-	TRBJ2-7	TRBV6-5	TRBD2	CASSYRTSAYEQYF	TGTGCCAGCAGTTACAGGACTAGCGCCTACGAGCAGTACTTC
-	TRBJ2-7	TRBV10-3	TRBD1	CAISEDRTGLYEQYF	TGTGCCATCAGTGAGGATAGGACAGGGTTGTACGAGCAGTACTTC
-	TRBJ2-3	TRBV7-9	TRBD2	CASSYLAGAGTDTQYF	TGTGCCAGCAGCTACCTAGCGGGGGCTGGGACAGATACGCAGTATTTT
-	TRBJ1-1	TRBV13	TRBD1	CASSLAGGGEAFF	TGTGCCAGCAGCTTAGCAGGGGGCGGTGAAGCTTTCTTT
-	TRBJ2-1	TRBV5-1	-	CASSLALTVDNEQFF	TGCGCCAGCAGCTTGGCCTTGACAGTAGACAATGAGCAGTTCTTC
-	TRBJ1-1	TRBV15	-	CATSRRSSPSFPDAEAFF	TGTGCCACCAGCAGACGTTCCTCCCCCAGTTTCCCCGACGCTGAAGCTTTCTTT
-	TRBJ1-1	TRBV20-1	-	CSVGVNTEAFF	TGCAGTGTTGGAGTGAACACTGAAGCTTTCTTT
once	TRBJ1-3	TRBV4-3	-	CASSQEAGSGNTIYF	TGCGCCAGCAGCCAAGAGGCAGGCTCTGGAAACACCATATATTTT
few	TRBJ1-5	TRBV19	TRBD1	CASGTGGFTRIGQPQHF	TGTGCCAGTGGGACAGGGGGCTTTACCCGAATAGGGCAGCCCCAGCATTTT
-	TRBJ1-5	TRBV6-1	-	CASSPWAVNQPQHF	TGTGCCAGCAGTCCATGGGCGGTCAATCAGCCCCAGCATTTT
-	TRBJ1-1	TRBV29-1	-	CSVEEGTYTEAFF	TGCAGCGTTGAAGAGGGGACATATACTGAAGCTTTCTTT
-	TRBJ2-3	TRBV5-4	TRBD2	CASSLVASGLGTQYF	TGTGCCAGCAGCTTGGTGGCTAGCGGGTTGGGTACGCAGTATTTT
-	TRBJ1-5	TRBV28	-	CASSLRLSLGPTGENSNQPQHF	TGTGCTAGCAGTTTACGGCTATCCCTCGGCCCTACCGGGGAAAATAGCAATCAGCCCCAGCATTTT
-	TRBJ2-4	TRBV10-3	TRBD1	CAISDTNSGGLAKNIQYF	TGTGCCATCAGTGACACTAATTCAGGGGGCCTCGCCAAAAACATTCAGTACTTC
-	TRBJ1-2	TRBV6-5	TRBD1	CGTGGTGYTF	TGCGGGACAGGGGGAACTGGCTACACCTTC
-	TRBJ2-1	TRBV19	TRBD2	CASKPAGGPGNEQFF	TGTGCCAGTAAGCCAGCGGGGGGGCCGGGGAATGAGCAGTTCTTC
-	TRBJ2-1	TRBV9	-	CASSVSSGNEQFF	TGTGCCAGCAGCGTTTCCTCCGGCAATGAGCAGTTCTTC